The next 32 T cell receptor beta chains were all read from a single sample in a study of blood T cell repertoires in COVID-19. This table comes from immunoSEQ multiplex PCR, and its TCRdb copy is limited to in-frame clones, with some not included. The sample yields roughly 100,000 clones, roughly 81% seen once. The sequenced material came from peripheral blood. These receptors came from a man between 35 and 55 years old with active or convalescent COVID-19.

The chain uses TRBV6-2 or TRBV6-3 and TRBJ1-5; D may be TRBD1 (5 bases). The V end was cut by 0 bases, the J end by 2 bases, with 11 bases between. CDR3 length: 16 amino acids. Per germline, CDR1 MNHEY and CDR2 SVGEGT. CDR3 in DNA: TGTGCCAGCAGTTACTCGAAAGGGGTGGGCAATCAGCCCCAGCATTTT. It is translated as CASSYSKGVGNQPQHF.

V is TRBV9 and J is TRBJ1-4; D remains ambiguous. Germline V gives CDR1 SGDLS, CDR2 YYNGEE. The CDR3 spans 15 residues. Trimming pared 0 bases from V and 2 bases from J, leaving 8 bases between. CDR3 sequence (DNA): TGTGCCAGCAGCGTAGGGGCGGGTACTAATGAAAAACTGTTTTTT. As protein: CASSVGAGTNEKLFF.

V gene TRBV5-1 combines with J gene TRBJ2-1, with 11 bases identical to TRBD1. Per germline, CDR1 SGHRS and CDR2 YFSETQ. The CDR3 covers 16 residues. With V trimmed by 0 bases and J by 3 bases, 2 bases remained unmatched. CDR3 coding DNA: TGCGCCAGCAGCTTGGATGGGACAGGGGGCTACAATGAGCAGTTCTTC. This encodes CASSLDGTGGYNEQFF.

This clone turned up a few times. The chain uses TRBV27 and TRBJ2-1; 8 positions match TRBD1. V shed 5 bases, J shed 7 bases, and the junction held 4 bases outside the gene matches. CDR1 is MNHEY and CDR2 is SMNVEV in the germline V gene (reference sequence). The CDR3 covers 13 residues. Here the CDR3 reads CASSPRTGNEQFF. The DNA of the CDR3 is TGTGCCAGCAGTCCACGGACAGGGAATGAGCAGTTCTTC.

The chain has TRBV11-2 and TRBJ1-2; 10 bases agree with TRBD1. This CDR3 contains 15 residues. Losses at the gene ends were 4 bases for V and 2 bases for J; bases not matched to a gene: 4. Germline V gene sequence: CDR1 SGHAT, CDR2 FQNNGV. The CDR3 DNA reads TGTGCCAGCAGCTCCGGGACAGGGGCGAACTATGGCTACACCTTC. Translating gives CASSSGTGANYGYTF. Filled out from reference TRBV11-2 and TRBJ1-2, the complete variable domain reads EAGVAQSPRYKIIEKRQSVAFWCNPISGHATLYWYQQILGQGPKLLIQFQNNGVVDDSQLPKDRFSAERLKGVDSTLKIQPAKLEDSAVYLCASSSGTGANYGYTFGSGTRLTVV.

This sequence joins TRBV3-1 (or the pseudogene TRBV3-2) and TRBJ2-4; tentative D call: TRBD2 (6 bases). V shed 0 bases and J shed 0 bases, with 9 bases lying between them. The CDR3 consists of 16 residues. Germline loops: CDR1 LGHDT, CDR2 YNNKEL (reference sequence). For the CDR3, the DNA is TGTGCCAGCAGCCAAGAATTGGGACTAGCCAAAAACATTCAGTACTTC. Amino acid sequence: CASSQELGLAKNIQYF.

The chain carries TRBV6-1 and TRBJ1-2, with D perhaps TRBD1 (6 bases). This CDR3 comprises 15 residues. The V gene's germline CDR1 is MNHNS and CDR2 SASEGT. Trimming removed 1 base at V and 3 bases at J, with 12 bases between. The chain's CDR3 is CASSEDYRVDYGYTF. The DNA of the CDR3 is TGTGCCAGCAGTGAAGACTACAGGGTGGACTATGGCTACACCTTC.

This clone has only a few counts. This chain connects TRBV9 to TRBJ2-2; 7 bases align to TRBD1. Germline-derived CDR1 and CDR2 are SGDLS and YYNGEE. V was clipped by 2 bases and J by 0 bases; unmatched bases: 1. The CDR3 is 15 residues long. CDR3 residues: CASSVGQPNTGELFF. Written as DNA, the CDR3 is TGTGCCAGCAGCGTGGGACAGCCGAACACCGGGGAGCTGTTTTTT.

The rearrangement uses TRBV7-2 and TRBJ1-6; D unclear. The CDR3 has 14 amino acids. V gave up 2 bases and J gave up 9 bases, with 11 bases separating them. The germline CDR1 and CDR2 sequences are SGHTA and FQGNSA. CDR3 sequence reads: CASSLSYRSSPLHF. For the CDR3, the DNA is TGTGCCAGCAGCTTATCATACAGATCTTCACCCCTCCACTTT.

There are many counts of this clone. The CDR3 spells CASSQGTERNQPQHF. CDR3 coding DNA: TGTGCCAGCAGCCAAGGCACAGAAAGGAATCAGCCCCAGCATTTT. The rearrangement uses TRBV3-1 (or the pseudogene TRBV3-2) and TRBJ1-5; D is unresolved. Trimming removed 1 base from V and 4 bases from J, with 11 bases in between. The CDR3 runs 15 residues. CDR1 and CDR2 (germline): LGHDT, YNNKEL (reference sequence).

V usage is TRBV7-2 and J usage is TRBJ2-2, with 7 bases aligning to TRBD2. Losses at the gene ends were 5 bases for V and 4 bases for J; bases not matched to a gene: 7. The CDR3 extends over 15 amino acids. Germline CDR1 reads SGHTA; CDR2 reads FQGNSA. CDR3 nucleotides: TGTGCCAGCAGCCTGGGGGGGATCGTCACCGGGGAGCTGTTTTTT. Translation gives CASSLGGIVTGELFF.

The count of this clone is one. The DNA for the CDR3 is TGCGCCAGCAGCGGGGAGACAGGGCCTCAAGAGACCCAGTACTTC. Protein sequence: CASSGETGPQETQYF. The chain combines TRBV5-1 with TRBJ2-5, with TRBD1 identical over 7 bases. V lost 4 bases, J lost 2 bases, and 8 bases stayed unmatched. This CDR3 has 15 residues. CDR1 SGHRS and CDR2 YFSETQ come from the germline V gene.

This chain uses TRBV7-2 with TRBJ1-2; a possible D gene is TRBD1 (6 bases). Trimming cost V 5 bases and J 7 bases, with 14 bases left between them. Germline lookup yields CDR1 SGHTA and CDR2 FQGNSA. The CDR3 is 13 amino acids. The DNA of the CDR3 is TGTGCCAGCAGCCGGGCGGGGGGCGGTGGCTACACCTTC. Residues: CASSRAGGGGYTF.

This clone was seen more than once but under ten times. The rearrangement uses TRBV11-2 and TRBJ1-4; D may be TRBD1 (5 bases). Germline V gives CDR1 SGHAT, CDR2 FQNNGV. Trimming pared 1 base from V and 7 bases from J, leaving 13 bases between. The CDR3 has 15 amino acids. The CDR3 DNA reads as TGTGCCAGCAGCTTAGCGGCAGGGAGGGTTGAAAAACTGTTTTTT. Translating gives CASSLAAGRVEKLFF.

The chain employs TRBV9 and TRBJ1-3; no clear D. In germline, CDR1 is SGDLS, CDR2 YYNGEE. V lost 8 bases to trimming and J lost 3 bases, with 12 bases between them. This CDR3 has 13 amino acids. The CDR3 sequence: CASSTGIGNTIYF. The CDR3 DNA reads TGTGCCAGTTCGACGGGGATTGGAAACACCATATATTTT.

The chain links TRBV6-5 to TRBJ1-2; maybe TRBD1 (6 bases). Between the trimmed V and J ends, which lost 0 bases and 2 bases, there was a span of 7 bases. This CDR3 has 14 residues. Germline assignment: CDR1 MNHEY and CDR2 SVGAGI. The CDR3 coding sequence is TGTGCCAGCAGTTACTCGACAGGAAACTATGGCTACACCTTC. Amino acid sequence: CASSYSTGNYGYTF.

The gene calls are TRBV11-2 and TRBJ2-3; 7 bases line up with TRBD2. The germline gives CDR1 SGHAT, CDR2 FQNNGV. J was trimmed by 4 bases and V by 5 bases; bases with no gene match: 9. The CDR3 runs to 15 residues. The CDR3 region has the DNA TGTGCCAGCAGCGCAAATAGCGGGCGGGCAGATACGCAGTATTTT. This encodes CASSANSGRADTQYF.

The chain links TRBV9 to TRBJ1-4; no reliable D call. V was pared by 4 bases and J by 3 bases, with 10 bases between. The CDR3 is 14 residues long. The V gene's germline CDR1 is SGDLS and CDR2 YYNGEE. Written as DNA, the CDR3 is TGTGCCAGCAGCACCACCGGGGCTAATGAAAAACTGTTTTTT. Translated: CASSTTGANEKLFF.

V and J are TRBV2 and TRBJ2-3, with 8 bases aligning to TRBD2. The germline CDR1 and CDR2 sequences are SNHLY and FYNNEI. V shed 7 bases and J 5 bases; nucleotides not matched to a gene: 2. The CDR3 consists of 12 residues. The CDR3 loop is CASTGGIDTQYF. The CDR3 DNA reads as TGTGCCAGCACGGGAGGGATAGATACGCAGTATTTT. Drawing the rest from reference TRBV2 and TRBJ2-3, the complete variable domain is EPEVTQTPSHQVTQMGQEVILRCVPISNHLYFYWYRQILGQKVEFLVSFYNNEISEKSEIFDDQFSVERPDGSNFTLKIRSTKLEDSAMYFCASTGGIDTQYFGPGTRLTVL.

This clone was counted only a few times. The V call is TRBV4-3, the J call TRBJ2-1, with D perhaps matching TRBD1 (8 bases). The CDR3 has 12 residues. Trimming cost V 6 bases and J 13 bases, with 16 bases left between them. The germline V gene encodes CDR1 LGHNA and CDR2 YSLEER. The CDR3 is CASSQTGGGQFF. CDR3 DNA sequence: TGCGCCAGCAGTCAAACAGGGGGGGGACAGTTCTTC.

The chain uses TRBV7-9 and TRBJ1-2, with D perhaps TRBD1 (6 bases). With 5 bases removed from V and 5 bases from J, the gap between germline ends came to 15 bases. Germline CDR1 reads SEHNR; CDR2 reads FQNEAQ (reference sequence). This CDR3 region has 14 residues. The CDR3 nucleotides are TGTGCCAGCAGCGCGCGCCAGGGGCGGTATGGCTACACCTTC. This sequence encodes CASSARQGRYGYTF.

V usage is TRBV11-2 and J usage is TRBJ1-5; TRBD1 is a possible D gene (5 bases). Germline values: CDR1 SGHAT, CDR2 FQNNGV. The CDR3 length is 15 residues. The V and J ends lost 0 bases and 10 bases respectively, with 16 bases between them. The CDR3 DNA sequence: TGTGCCAGCAGCTTAGATGGGGCAGCCAAAGATCCCCAGCATTTT. Its translation: CASSLDGAAKDPQHF.

This clone was detected only once. This chain joins TRBV4-2 and TRBJ1-6; no definite D call. CDR1 and CDR2 (germline): LGHNA, YNFKEQ. This CDR3 is 13 amino acids long. Trimming removed 1 base at V and 8 bases at J, with 6 bases between. The CDR3 protein is CASSQASDSPLHF. DNA for the CDR3: TGTGCCAGCAGCCAAGCCTCGGATTCACCCCTCCACTTT.

V gene TRBV5-1 combines with J gene TRBJ2-4; 10 bases align to TRBD1. V dropped 4 bases and J dropped 2; count of bases not matched to a gene: 9. Germline V gives CDR1 SGHRS, CDR2 YFSETQ. This CDR3 region has 17 residues. The CDR3 here is CASSPEGGQGTKNIQYF. CDR3 in DNA: TGCGCCAGCAGCCCGGAGGGGGGACAGGGGACCAAAAACATTCAGTACTTC.

The rearrangement links TRBV6-1 to TRBJ1-1; D not certain. The ends were cut back, 1 base at V and 1 base at J, with 4 bases in the middle. The germline V gene encodes CDR1 MNHNS and CDR2 SASEGT. This CDR3 spans 13 amino acids. The CDR3 nucleotides are TGTGCCAGCAGTGAAGGGAGGAACACTGAAGCTTTCTTT. Its translation: CASSEGRNTEAFF.

The CDR3 reads CASSLAGQGATEAFF. The DNA for the CDR3 is TGCGCCAGCAGCTTGGCGGGACAGGGGGCGACTGAAGCTTTCTTT. V gene TRBV5-1 combines with J gene TRBJ1-1; TRBD1 matches 12 bases. Germline CDR1 is SGHRS and CDR2 is YFSETQ. With 0 bases clipped from V and 5 bases from J, the junction kept 2 bases outside the gene matches. The CDR3 has 15 amino acids.

The V call is TRBV5-4, the J call TRBJ2-7; D possibly corresponds to TRBD1 (5 bases). The CDR3 loop spans 15 amino acids. CDR1 and CDR2 from the germline V gene are SGHNT and YYREEE (reference sequence). Trimming left V 0 bases short and J 11 bases short, with 21 bases between. In DNA, the CDR3 is TGTGCCAGCAGCTTGGGTTCCACAGGTCCGAAAGGGGAGTACTTC. Its translation is CASSLGSTGPKGEYF.

V and J are TRBV10-3 and TRBJ1-1; D possibly corresponds to TRBD1 (6 bases). Germline V CDR1 and CDR2: ENHRY, SYGVKD. The CDR3 contains 13 residues. V was pared by 6 bases and J by 1 base, with 9 bases between. The CDR3 region has the DNA TGTGCCATCAGATGGACAGCGAACACTGAAGCTTTCTTT. This gives the protein CAIRWTANTEAFF.

The V and J genes are TRBV7-2 and TRBJ2-1; D gene unclear. V shed 1 base and J shed 6 bases, with 10 bases lying between them. There are 14 residues in the CDR3. Looked up from germline, CDR1 is SGHTA and CDR2 is FQGNSA. The CDR3 here is CASSLDLAVNEQFF. CDR3 DNA sequence: TGTGCCAGCAGCTTAGATTTAGCAGTCAATGAGCAGTTCTTC.

The V gene is TRBV6-5, the J gene TRBJ1-4, with 7 nucleotides matching TRBD1. CDR3 length: 12 amino acids. The germline V gene has CDR1 MNHEY and CDR2 SVGAGI. The junction had 5 bases not matched to a gene; V was cut back by 9 bases and J by 7 bases. This CDR3 is CASTTGREKLFF. CDR3 nucleotide sequence: TGTGCCAGTACGACAGGGCGTGAAAAACTGTTTTTT.

The chain links TRBV10-3 to TRBJ1-3, with a weak D call TRBD1 (6 bases). Trimming stripped 3 bases from V and 1 base from J, with 10 bases between. Germline-derived CDR1 and CDR2 are ENHRY and SYGVKD. This CDR3 has 15 residues. The CDR3 DNA sequence: TGTGCCATCAGTGAAGGGGGAATATCTGGAAACACCATATATTTT. Its protein product is CAISEGGISGNTIYF.

The V call is TRBV27, the J call TRBJ2-2; D possibly corresponds to TRBD1 (6 bases). The CDR3 runs 15 residues. V shed 8 bases and J shed 0 bases, with 13 bases lying between them. The germline V gene has CDR1 MNHEY and CDR2 SMNVEV (reference sequence). This CDR3 is CASGTPSTNTGELFF. As DNA, the CDR3 is TGTGCCAGCGGGACACCCAGTACGAACACCGGGGAGCTGTTTTTT.